The 28 T cell receptor beta chains in this list originate from one sample, sequenced in a study of blood T cell repertoires in COVID-19. Produced via immunoSEQ multiplex PCR; TCRdb's table is partial and in-frame only. The sample has some 69,000 clones, 79% seen once. Sequenced sample: peripheral blood. Receptors originate from a human donor in a cohort sampled during active COVID-19.

This chain connects TRBV19 to TRBJ2-5; 10 bases line up with TRBD1. The CDR3 contains 14 residues. Trimming took 6 bases from V and 5 from J; bases not matched to a gene: 6. From germline, CDR1 is LNHDA and CDR2 SQIVND (reference sequence). This chain's CDR3 is CASRPTGGWETQYF. The CDR3, as DNA: TGTGCCAGTAGACCGACAGGGGGCTGGGAGACCCAGTACTTC.

V gene TRBV6-5 combines with J gene TRBJ2-7, with a possible D match to TRBD1 (5 bases). The CDR3 contains 14 residues. Germline CDR1 is MNHEY and CDR2 is SVGAGI. Trimming left V 6 bases short and J 0 bases short, with 12 bases between. The CDR3 here is CASRGPGSSYEQYF. The CDR3 nucleotides are TGTGCCAGCAGGGGGCCGGGCAGCTCCTACGAGCAGTACTTC.

This clone was recorded a few times. For the CDR3, the DNA is TGTGCCAGCAGTTTATTCGGAGGGAGGGTAGAGACCCAGTACTTC. Translation gives CASSLFGGRVETQYF. The rearrangement uses TRBV28 and TRBJ2-5; 7 positions agree with TRBD2. Germline loops: CDR1 MDHEN, CDR2 SYDVKM. This CDR3 is built from 15 residues. J gave up 4 bases and V 1 base, and 6 bases lay outside the gene matches.

The sample holds a few counts of this clone. The chain employs TRBV10-3 and TRBJ2-4; D is possibly TRBD1 (6 bases). CDR3 length equals 15 residues. Between the trimmed V and J ends, which lost 2 bases and 8 bases, there was a span of 16 bases. The germline V gene has CDR1 ENHRY and CDR2 SYGVKD. DNA of the CDR3: TGTGCCATCAGTGAGCAAAGGATCCCAGGGGACATTCAGTACTTC. This codes for CAISEQRIPGDIQYF.

The table lists this clone with a few counts. V gene TRBV5-5 combines with J gene TRBJ1-2; D remains unclear. Trimming took 0 bases from V and 5 from J, leaving 8 bases between them. The germline CDR1 and CDR2 sequences are SGHKS and YYEKEE (reference sequence). The CDR3 totals 13 residues. This CDR3 reads CASSLEPAYGYTF. The CDR3 DNA reads TGTGCCAGCAGCTTGGAGCCCGCTTATGGCTACACCTTC.

The CDR3 nucleotides are TGTGCCAGCACCCAACAGCAGCGGGGGAAGGAGACCCAGTACTTC. Translation: CASTQQQRGKETQYF. This chain links TRBV28 with TRBJ2-5, with 8 bases that match TRBD2. CDR3 length: 15 amino acids. Germline V CDR1 and CDR2: MDHEN, SYDVKM. The trim removed 7 bases at V and 5 bases at J, leaving 12 bases unmatched.

The chain combines TRBV6-5 with TRBJ1-1, with no clear D. V was pared by 4 bases and J by 1 base, with 7 bases between. The germline gives CDR1 MNHEY, CDR2 SVGAGI. CDR3 length: 13 residues. The CDR3 reads CASSFIQNTEAFF. The DNA for the CDR3 is TGTGCCAGCAGTTTCATACAGAACACTGAAGCTTTCTTT.

A few counts support this clone. CDR3 sequence reads: CASSQSPRNPGQRTYEQYF. The CDR3 nucleotides read TGCGCCAGCAGTCAATCCCCCCGGAACCCGGGACAGCGTACCTACGAGCAGTACTTC. The chain has TRBV23-1 and TRBJ2-7; 7 bases map to TRBD1. TRBV23-1 is annotated as an ORF whose role is uncertain. After removal of 0 bases from V and 2 bases from J, the junction contained 16 bases not matched to a gene. The CDR3 is made up of 19 amino acids.

The chain has TRBV28 and TRBJ1-1; 9 bases match TRBD1. The germline V gene has CDR1 MDHEN and CDR2 SYDVKM. V gave up 4 bases and J gave up 3 bases; unmatched junction bases: 6. This CDR3 is 15 amino acids long. This chain's CDR3 is CASSYHRGRDTEAFF. The CDR3 DNA sequence: TGTGCCAGCAGTTATCACAGGGGGCGCGACACTGAAGCTTTCTTT.

The rearrangement links TRBV5-4 to TRBJ2-1; no clear D gene. The CDR3 has 16 residues. Trimming pared 2 bases from V and 9 bases from J, leaving 21 bases between. Germline CDR1 and CDR2: SGHNT and YYREEE (reference sequence). CDR3 amino acids: CASSLDLDIVALEQFF. In DNA, the CDR3 is TGTGCCAGCAGCTTAGATCTAGATATAGTGGCCCTTGAGCAGTTCTTC.

The CDR3 loop reads CASSEPVAGSSDTQYF. The DNA of the CDR3 is TGCGCCAGCAGTGAGCCCGTAGCGGGCAGCTCAGATACGCAGTATTTT. The chain joins TRBV10-2 to TRBJ2-3; 7 bases align to TRBD2. Germline loops: CDR1 WSHSY, CDR2 SAAADI. Unmatched junction bases numbered 9, after V lost 2 bases and J lost 4 bases. The CDR3 has 16 amino acids.

The V call is TRBV11-2, the J call TRBJ2-4, with 8 bases aligning to TRBD2. The CDR3 covers 15 residues. Trimming at V came to 3 bases and at J to 5 bases, leaving 6 bases not matched to a gene. Germline V gene lookup returns CDR1 SGHAT and CDR2 FQNNGV. The CDR3 coding sequence is TGTGCCAGCAGCTTCGGGGGCGGGAGGCAAAACATTCAGTACTTC. Amino acids: CASSFGGGRQNIQYF.

The J gene is TRBJ2-7, the V gene TRBV5-6, with 8 bases that match TRBD1. Germline loops: CDR1 SGHDT, CDR2 YYEEEE. The CDR3 is made up of 13 amino acids. J gave up 7 bases and V 4 bases, and 7 bases lay outside the gene matches. CDR3 bases: TGTGCCAGCAGCGGGACAGGTAGGGGGGAGCAGTACTTC. Amino acids: CASSGTGRGEQYF.

The CDR3 reads CASSESGTVMEKLFF. CDR3 nucleotide sequence: TGCGCCAGCAGCGAATCCGGGACAGTTATGGAAAAACTGTTTTTT. The rearrangement links TRBV5-1 to TRBJ1-4; 7 bases map to TRBD1. From germline, CDR1 is SGHRS and CDR2 YFSETQ. This CDR3 comprises 15 residues. J gave up 8 bases and V 4 bases, and 11 bases lay outside the gene matches. The full variable domain, with the rest looked up from reference TRBV5-1 and TRBJ1-4, is KAGVTQTPRYLIKTRGQQVTLSCSPISGHRSVSWYQQTPGQGLQFLFEYFSETQRNKGNFPGRFSGRQFSNSRSEMNVSTLELGDSALYLCASSESGTVMEKLFFGSGTQLSVL.

The chain joins TRBV6-5 to TRBJ2-5; TRBD1 matches 7 bases. The trim removed 5 bases at V and 5 bases at J, leaving 8 bases unmatched. Germline V gene data show CDR1 as MNHEY and CDR2 as SVGAGI. This CDR3 has 14 residues. DNA for the CDR3: TGTGCCAGCAGTAACCGACAGGGTTGGGAGACCCAGTACTTC. Its translation is CASSNRQGWETQYF.

The gene calls are TRBV24-1 and TRBJ2-7, with TRBD1 matching over 9 bases. The V segment lost 4 bases and the J segment 3 bases; nucleotides outside the gene matches: 6. Per the germline V gene, CDR1 is KGHDR and CDR2 is SFDVKD. This CDR3 is built from 15 residues. The CDR3 DNA reads as TGTGCCACCAGTGACCCCGGGACAGGGCTCTACGAGCAGTACTTC. Translating gives CATSDPGTGLYEQYF.

The chain carries TRBV5-6 and TRBJ2-7; tentative D call: TRBD1 (5 bases). Trimming removed 1 base at V and 3 bases at J, with 14 bases between. Germline lookup yields CDR1 SGHDT and CDR2 YYEEEE. CDR3 length equals 15 residues. Here the CDR3 reads CASSLLGAGIYEQYF. CDR3 bases: TGTGCCAGCAGCTTGCTTGGGGCAGGGATCTACGAGCAGTACTTC.

This rearrangement joins TRBV2 to TRBJ2-7, with D maybe TRBD2 (5 bases). The CDR3 is 15 amino acids. V gave up 5 bases and J gave up 4 bases, with 18 bases separating them. Germline V gene lookup returns CDR1 SNHLY and CDR2 FYNNEI. CDR3 coding DNA: TGTGCCAGCAGTAACACTAGAGTATGGGTTTACGAGCAGTACTTC. This gives the protein CASSNTRVWVYEQYF.

The rearrangement uses TRBV5-1 and TRBJ2-3; no clear D gene. Germline V gives CDR1 SGHRS, CDR2 YFSETQ. The germline V and J ends were trimmed by 4 bases and 0 bases, with 18 bases remaining between them. The CDR3 spans 17 residues. The CDR3 protein is CASSPAAASYSTDTQYF. The CDR3 bases are TGCGCCAGCAGCCCGGCGGCGGCTTCGTACAGCACAGATACGCAGTATTTT.

V is TRBV7-9 and J is TRBJ1-1; D is perhaps TRBD1 (5 bases). Germline V gene lookup returns CDR1 SEHNR and CDR2 FQNEAQ (reference sequence). V was clipped by 2 bases and J by 3 bases, with 10 bases between them. The CDR3 runs 14 residues. CDR3 nucleotides: TGTGCCAGCAGCTTAAGCGGGGGGGACACTGAAGCTTTCTTT. It encodes CASSLSGGDTEAFF.

V and J are TRBV5-1 and TRBJ2-1, with 8 nucleotides matching TRBD2. The CDR3 is made up of 15 amino acids. Germline values: CDR1 SGHRS, CDR2 YFSETQ. V gave up 6 bases and J gave up 5 bases; unmatched junction bases: 10. The CDR3 coding sequence is TGCGCCAGCACCGATAGCGGGGCAATGAACAATGAGCAGTTCTTC. It encodes CASTDSGAMNNEQFF.

The V and J genes are TRBV28 and TRBJ1-4, with D uncertain. Per germline, CDR1 MDHEN and CDR2 SYDVKM. The V gene lost 3 bases and the J gene lost 6 bases, with 14 bases spanning the gap. The CDR3 is 15 amino acids. The CDR3 is CASSFEGAGDEKLFF. The CDR3 coding sequence is TGTGCCAGCAGTTTTGAGGGCGCGGGTGATGAAAAACTGTTTTTT.

A single count supports this clone. The V call is TRBV7-6, the J call TRBJ2-3, with 11 bases matching TRBD2. V lost 4 bases, J lost 1 base, and 4 bases stayed unmatched. Germline V gives CDR1 SGHVS, CDR2 FNYEAQ. This CDR3 is built from 16 residues. As DNA, the CDR3 is TGTGCCAGCAGCTCCCTAGCGGGGGGCCGCACAGATACGCAGTATTTT. Its translation: CASSSLAGGRTDTQYF.

The chain recombines TRBV27 with TRBJ2-3, with a tentative D call TRBD2 (6 bases). Germline CDR1 MNHEY, CDR2 SMNVEV (reference sequence). The CDR3 runs to 14 residues. Trimming cost V 4 bases and J 1 base, with 9 bases left between them. The CDR3 is CASSWTIRTDTQYF. Written as DNA, the CDR3 is TGTGCCAGCAGTTGGACTATCCGCACAGATACGCAGTATTTT.

This clone was counted many times. This chain connects TRBV6-5 to TRBJ2-5; D is possibly TRBD1 (5 bases). Germline loops: CDR1 MNHEY, CDR2 SVGAGI. V was pared by 2 bases and J by 2 bases, with 12 bases between. The length of the CDR3 is 15 residues. DNA of the CDR3: TGTGCCAGCAGTTACACGACAGTCCGACAAGAGACCCAGTACTTC. Protein product: CASSYTTVRQETQYF.

The rearrangement uses TRBV25-1 and TRBJ2-7, with 7 bases identical to TRBD2. V lost 7 bases and J lost 0; bases outside the gene matches: 6. The CDR3 is 14 residues long. The germline CDR1 and CDR2 sequences are MGHDK and SYGVNS. CDR3 DNA sequence: TGTGCCAGCACCCCAGCGGGGAGCTCCTACGAGCAGTACTTC. Protein: CASTPAGSSYEQYF.

This chain connects TRBV9 to TRBJ2-7, with D possibly being TRBD1 (6 bases). CDR3 length: 13 amino acids. V was pared by 4 bases and J by 3 bases, with 11 bases between. Germline assignment: CDR1 SGDLS and CDR2 YYNGEE. CDR3 nucleotide sequence: TGTGCCAGCAGCTCGGGACATAGCTACGAGCAGTACTTC. It codes for CASSSGHSYEQYF.

The V gene is TRBV25-1, the J gene TRBJ1-3, with TRBD1 as a possible D gene (6 bases). With 8 bases removed from V and 0 bases from J, the gap between germline ends came to 11 bases. The CDR3 is 14 amino acids. The germline gives CDR1 MGHDK, CDR2 SYGVNS. CDR3 loop: CASGDTNSGNTIYF. CDR3 in DNA: TGTGCCAGCGGGGACACAAACTCTGGAAACACCATATATTTT.